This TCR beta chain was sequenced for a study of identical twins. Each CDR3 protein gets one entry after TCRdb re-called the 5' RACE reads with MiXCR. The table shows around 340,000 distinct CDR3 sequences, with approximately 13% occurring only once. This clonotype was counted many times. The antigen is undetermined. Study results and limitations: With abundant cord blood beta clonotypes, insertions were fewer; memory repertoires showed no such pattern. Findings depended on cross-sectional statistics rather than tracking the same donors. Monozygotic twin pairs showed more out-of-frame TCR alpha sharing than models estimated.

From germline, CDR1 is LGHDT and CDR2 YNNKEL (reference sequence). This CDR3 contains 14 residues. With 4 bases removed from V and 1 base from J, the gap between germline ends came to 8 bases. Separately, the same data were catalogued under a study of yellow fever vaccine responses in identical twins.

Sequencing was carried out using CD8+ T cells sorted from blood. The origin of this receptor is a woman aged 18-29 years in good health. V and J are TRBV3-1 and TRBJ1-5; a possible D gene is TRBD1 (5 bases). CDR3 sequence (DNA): TGTGCCAGCAGCCCAGGGAAGAGCAATCAGCCCCAGCATTTT. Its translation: CASSPGKSNQPQHF. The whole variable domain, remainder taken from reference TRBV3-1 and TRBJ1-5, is DTAVSQTPKYLVTQMGNDKSIKCEQNLGHDTMYWYKQDSKKFLKIMFSYNNKELIINETVPNRFSPKSPDKAHLNLHINSLELGDSAVYFCASSPGKSNQPQHFGDGTRLSIL.